These T cell receptor beta chains were read from a single sample in a study of molecular identifiers for immune sequencing clone quantification. Each CDR3 protein is one row after TCRdb ran MiXCR on the PCR reads. Of roughly 90,000 distinct CDR3 sequences listed, 15% to 20% are singletons. The sequencing sample was made of naive CD8+ T cells from blood, with Jurkat cell RNA spiked in. These receptors were obtained from a human donor in good health. Some libraries in this study had Jurkat cell RNA spiked in. The CDR3 runs from the conserved cysteine through the conserved F or W. The order of the fields is V gene, J gene, D gene, clone size, CDR3 protein, CDR3 DNA. D genes are given only for firm matches. Expanded clones are given a class, and other clones once, few, many or no size at all.

TRBV4-3	TRBJ2-7	TRBD2	many	CASSQESTRLAVSYEQYF	TGCGCCAGCAGCCAAGAATCGACGAGACTAGCGGTATCCTACGAGCAGTACTTC
TRBV28	TRBJ2-5	TRBD2	.	CASSPSGPQETQYF	TGTGCCAGCAGTCCTAGCGGACCACAAGAGACCCAGTACTTC
TRBV19	TRBJ1-1	TRBD1	many	CASSISTGGWGTEAFF	TGTGCCAGTAGTATATCAACAGGGGGTTGGGGCACTGAAGCTTTCTTT
TRBV24-1	TRBJ2-3	.	.	CATSDLFSTSVDTQYF	TGTGCCACCAGTGATTTATTCAGTACGAGCGTAGATACGCAGTATTTT
TRBV7-9	TRBJ2-1	.	many	CASSLEGPGEQFF	TGTGCCAGCAGCTTAGAAGGGCCGGGTGAGCAGTTCTTC
TRBV12-3/TRBV12-4	TRBJ2-1	.	many	CASSRDGPNEQFF	TGTGCCAGCAGTCGAGACGGCCCCAATGAGCAGTTCTTC
TRBV7-6	TRBJ2-1	TRBD2	many	CASSPVAGGYNEQFF	TGTGCCAGCAGCCCAGTAGCGGGGGGGTACAATGAGCAGTTCTTC
TRBV5-4	TRBJ1-4	TRBD1	many	CASSLRGRGPVNEKLFF	TGTGCCAGCAGCTTGCGTGGCAGGGGGCCGGTTAATGAAAAACTGTTTTTT
TRBV10-3	TRBJ2-1	TRBD1	few	CAISVGTGLKNEQFF	TGTGCCATCAGTGTAGGGACAGGGCTTAAGAATGAGCAGTTCTTC
TRBV11-2	TRBJ2-7	.	many	CASSYGGTLTYEQYF	TGTGCCAGCAGCTATGGGGGGACGCTCACCTACGAGCAGTACTTC
TRBV27	TRBJ1-1	.	many	CASTPYWTDEQEAFF	TGTGCCAGCACCCCCTATTGGACAGATGAACAAGAAGCTTTCTTT
TRBV20-1	TRBJ2-5	.	many	CSARDQDKQAVQYF	TGCAGTGCTAGAGATCAGGATAAGCAGGCCGTCCAGTACTTC
TRBV7-9	TRBJ2-7	.	many	CASSPPLGRGYEQYF	TGTGCCAGCAGCCCCCCCCTGGGGAGAGGCTACGAGCAGTACTTC
TRBV7-8	TRBJ1-5	.	many	CASSYLGTGNQPQHF	TGTGCCAGCAGCTACCTGGGGACCGGCAATCAGCCCCAGCATTTT
TRBV6-1	TRBJ2-2	.	.	CASSEANTGELFF	TGTGCCAGCAGTGAAGCCAACACCGGGGAGCTGTTTTTT
TRBV28	TRBJ2-3	TRBD2	.	CASSYLAGRTDTQYF	TGTGCCAGCAGTTACTTAGCGGGACGCACAGATACGCAGTATTTT
TRBV2	TRBJ1-2	TRBD1	.	CASSPGTGGNGYTF	TGTGCCAGCAGTCCCGGGACAGGGGGGAATGGCTACACCTTC
TRBV27	TRBJ1-4	.	few	CASSLLGTTNEKLFF	TGTGCCAGCAGTTTACTAGGGACAACTAATGAAAAACTGTTTTTT
TRBV20-1	TRBJ2-2	.	many	CSAREQYGELFF	TGCAGTGCTAGAGAACAATACGGGGAGCTGTTTTTT
TRBV5-8	TRBJ2-3	TRBD2	many	CASSWTSGNLGDTQYF	TGTGCCAGCAGCTGGACTAGCGGGAACCTGGGGGATACGCAGTATTTT
TRBV29-1	TRBJ1-2	TRBD1	many	CSVDLPDRGSYGYTF	TGCAGCGTTGATCTTCCGGACAGGGGAAGCTATGGCTACACCTTC
TRBV5-4	TRBJ2-2	.	many	CASSWGTGELFF	TGTGCCAGCAGCTGGGGCACCGGGGAGCTGTTTTTT
TRBV4-1	TRBJ2-1	TRBD2	many	CASSQGWSLAGGYNEQFF	TGCGCCAGCAGCCAAGGATGGTCACTAGCGGGGGGGTACAATGAGCAGTTCTTC
TRBV7-2	TRBJ2-7	.	many	CASSLGIPYEQYF	TGTGCCAGCAGCTTGGGGATTCCCTACGAGCAGTACTTC
TRBV7-9	TRBJ2-7	TRBD1	many	CASSLDRGHEQYF	TGTGCCAGCAGCTTAGACAGGGGCCACGAGCAGTACTTC
TRBV23-1	TRBJ2-2	TRBD2	many	CASSQGSGGCTGELFF	TGCGCCAGCAGTCAGGGTAGCGGGGGTTGCACCGGGGAGCTGTTTTTT
TRBV12-3/TRBV12-4	TRBJ2-3	TRBD2	.	CASSLGGSGGLDTQYF	TGTGCCAGCTCCCTAGGTGGTAGCGGGGGGCTCGATACGCAGTATTTT
TRBV15	TRBJ1-2	.	few	CATSRDRVVNYGYTF	TGTGCCACCAGCAGAGATCGTGTAGTTAACTATGGCTACACCTTC
TRBV20-1	TRBJ2-2	TRBD1	many	CSARTGGVKNTGELFF	TGCAGTGCTCGCACAGGGGGCGTTAAGAACACCGGGGAGCTGTTTTTT
TRBV4-1	TRBJ1-5	TRBD1	many	CASSQEDRGLGQPQHF	TGCGCCAGCAGCCAAGAGGACAGGGGGCTAGGTCAGCCCCAGCATTTT
TRBV6-1	TRBJ2-7	.	many	CASSMGGGEQYF	TGTGCCAGCAGCATGGGGGGTGGGGAGCAGTACTTC
TRBV4-1	TRBJ1-1	TRBD1	many	CASGGRQGKAEAFF	TGCGCCAGCGGCGGAAGACAGGGGAAGGCTGAAGCTTTCTTT
TRBV5-5	TRBJ1-2	.	many	CASSLEAGSYYGYTF	TGTGCCAGCAGCTTGGAGGCAGGGTCCTACTATGGCTACACCTTC
TRBV6-2/TRBV6-3	TRBJ2-2	.	many	CASSYGTKSANTGELFF	TGTGCCAGCAGTTACGGGACCAAATCCGCGAACACCGGGGAGCTGTTTTTT
TRBV6-1	TRBJ2-7	.	many	CASAVSVTYEQYF	TGTGCCTCGGCCGTATCTGTGACCTACGAGCAGTACTTC
TRBV2	TRBJ1-1	.	many	CASNGGRNTEAFF	TGTGCCAGCAATGGGGGCAGGAACACTGAAGCTTTCTTT
TRBV19	TRBJ1-1	.	many	CASRMDIPNTEAFF	TGTGCCAGTAGAATGGACATACCGAACACTGAAGCTTTCTTT
TRBV20-1	TRBJ1-1	TRBD1	many	CSARAQTGAMFTEAFF	TGCAGTGCTAGAGCCCAGACAGGGGCAATGTTCACTGAAGCTTTCTTT
TRBV29-1	TRBJ2-3	TRBD1	many	CSVQDRGRGDTQYF	TGCAGCGTCCAAGACAGGGGGCGGGGAGATACGCAGTATTTT
TRBV28	TRBJ2-3	TRBD2	many	CASSSAGGASTDTQYF	TGTGCCAGCAGTTCTGCGGGAGGGGCCTCCACAGATACGCAGTATTTT
TRBV12-3/TRBV12-4	TRBJ1-1	.	.	CASNLGGIFTEAFF	TGTGCCAGCAATTTGGGGGGGATATTCACTGAAGCTTTCTTT
TRBV19	TRBJ1-5	.	.	CASSIGGTQPQHF	TGTGCCAGTAGTATTGGGGGGACTCAGCCCCAGCATTTT
TRBV6-6	TRBJ2-5	.	many	CASSPLPRETQYF	TGTGCCAGCAGCCCGCTACCCAGAGAGACCCAGTACTTC
TRBV20-1	TRBJ2-6	.	many	CSASFRSSGANVLTF	TGCAGTGCTAGTTTCCGGAGCTCTGGGGCCAACGTCCTGACTTTC
TRBV28	TRBJ2-1	.	.	CATSFPLAELNEQFF	TGTGCCACCAGTTTTCCTTTAGCGGAGTTAAATGAGCAGTTCTTC